This TCR beta chain was identified in a study of T cell responses to AZD1222 COVID-19 vaccine. On the study more broadly: Second-dose recipients at about 4 or about 12 weeks were treated as one pooled group. Study-level results: Vaccination with two AZD1222 doses was followed by a rise in Spike-specific TCR breadth and depth. The CD4 TCRs associated with vaccination extended across spike and predominated at 160-218 and 743-854. Donors, mostly white British, included more females; clonal diversity was possibly underestimated.

About this clone: Antigen: not known.

Sequenced by immunoSEQ multiplex PCR; TCRdb stores in-frame clones only, minus some. Here the sample spans about 70,000 clones, roughly 85% being singletons. Trimming took 6 bases from V and 9 from J, leaving 18 bases between them. The CDR3 extends over 14 amino acids. CDR1 is LNHDA and CDR2 is SQIVND in the germline V gene (reference sequence). The sequences come from peripheral blood, collected on day 0 of AZD1222 vaccination. This chain joins TRBV19 and TRBJ2-1; tentatively, D is TRBD1 (5 bases). The clonotype comes from an adult in good health. The CDR3 loop is CASSRHSRVGEQFF. In DNA, the CDR3 is TGTGCCAGTAGCCGACATAGCAGGGTGGGTGAGCAGTTCTTC.